This entry lists 13 T cell receptor beta chains sequenced from one sample in a study of response to subunit inactivated influenza vaccine. TCRdb analysed the RT-PCR reads with MiXCR anew, one entry per CDR3 protein. The sample shows about 540,000 distinct CDR3 sequences, roughly a quarter of them seen only once. The same sample was also used in a study of T cells expressing NK-cell markers. That paper adds: The authors generated TCR beta cDNA through 5'RACE template switching with UMIs.

The sample here was CD4+ T cells sorted from PBMCs, taken 12 days after vaccination. The receptor set was obtained from a man in his fifties who received an inactivated influenza vaccine.

The chain is built from TRBV10-1 and TRBJ2-7; no reliable D call. Trimming stripped 0 bases from V and 5 bases from J, with 8 bases between. Germline loops: CDR1 WNHNN, CDR2 SYGVQD (reference sequence). This CDR3 comprises 13 residues. CDR3 residues: CASSESLTHEQYF. The CDR3 coding sequence is TGCGCCAGCAGTGAGTCGTTGACCCACGAGCAGTACTTC.

The chain combines TRBV30 with TRBJ2-7; 7 positions match TRBD2. Germline lookup yields CDR1 GTSNPN and CDR2 SVGIG (reference sequence). V shed 3 bases, J shed 0 bases, and the junction held 5 bases outside the gene matches. The length of the CDR3 is 14 residues. The CDR3 reads CAWRPGRSSYEQYF. The CDR3 region has the DNA TGTGCCTGGAGGCCCGGGAGGAGCTCCTACGAGCAGTACTTC.

This rearrangement joins TRBV29-1 to TRBJ2-5; D gene unclear. Germline loops: CDR1 SQVTM, CDR2 ANQGSEA. The CDR3 runs to 13 residues. Trimming took 4 bases from V and 4 from J, leaving 13 bases between them. The CDR3 nucleotides are TGCAGCGTTGTTTTTACCCTGGGAGAGACCCAGTACTTC. Protein: CSVVFTLGETQYF. The entire variable domain, with the rest obtained from reference TRBV29-1 and TRBJ2-5, is as follows: SAVISQKPSRDICQRGTSLTIQCQVDSQVTMMFWYRQQPGQSLTLIATANQGSEATYESGFVIDKFPISRPNLTFSTLTVSNMSPEDSSIYLCSVVFTLGETQYFGPGTRLLVL.

The chain has TRBV7-2 and TRBJ2-3; possible D gene TRBD2, 5 bases. Germline CDR1 is SGHTA and CDR2 is FQGNSA. The CDR3 has 13 amino acids. The ends were cut back, 3 bases at V and 11 bases at J, with 15 bases in the middle. The CDR3 is CASSLAVGEGQYF. The CDR3 region has the DNA TGTGCCAGCAGCTTGGCCGTAGGTGAGGGGCAGTATTTT.

There are a few counts of this clonotype. The gene calls are TRBV10-3 and TRBJ2-3; 9 nucleotides match TRBD2. Germline CDR1 is ENHRY and CDR2 is SYGVKD. The CDR3 totals 15 residues. V was clipped by 3 bases and J by 6 bases; unmatched bases: 7. The CDR3 DNA reads as TGTGCCATCAGTGACGTAGCGGGAGAGTTGGATACGCAGTATTTT. Translation gives CAISDVAGELDTQYF.

The chain couples TRBV20-1 to TRBJ2-7; 9 nucleotides line up with TRBD2. Germline CDR1 and CDR2: DFQATT and SNEGSKA (reference sequence). The length of the CDR3 is 16 residues. For the CDR3, the DNA is TGCAGCGGCCGGGGGGTAGCGGGAGTAACACCCTACGAGCAGTACTTC. Encoded protein: CSGRGVAGVTPYEQYF.

This clonotype was seen more than once but under ten times. The rearrangement joins TRBV10-3 to TRBJ2-7; 9 bases line up with TRBD1. CDR1 and CDR2 from the germline V gene are ENHRY and SYGVKD. The CDR3 runs to 14 residues. The V gene end was trimmed by 6 bases and the J gene end by 7 bases; junction bases not matched to a gene: 10. The CDR3 bases are TGTGCCATCAGACCGGGACAGGGCGTACCAGAGCAGTACTTC. Its protein is CAIRPGQGVPEQYF.

The V gene is TRBV28, the J gene TRBJ2-1, with 9 bases that match TRBD2. CDR3 size: 14 residues. Looked up from germline, CDR1 is MDHEN and CDR2 is SYDVKM. V lost 11 bases and J lost 5; bases outside the gene matches: 10. This CDR3 reads CAGTQRGVNNEQFF. As DNA, the CDR3 is TGTGCCGGCACCCAGCGGGGGGTGAACAATGAGCAGTTCTTC.

V gene TRBV10-3 combines with J gene TRBJ1-2; D not resolved. V shed 2 bases and J shed 0 bases, with 4 bases lying between them. CDR1 and CDR2 from the germline V gene are ENHRY and SYGVKD. This CDR3 has 13 amino acids. The CDR3: CAISEVTNYGYTF. The CDR3 nucleotides are TGTGCCATCAGTGAGGTGACTAACTATGGCTACACCTTC.

This clonotype appeared a few times. The rearrangement joins TRBV10-3 to TRBJ1-5, with a possible D match to TRBD1 (6 bases). V was pared by 9 bases and J by 4 bases, with 16 bases between. From germline, CDR1 is ENHRY and CDR2 SYGVKD. The CDR3 covers 14 residues. Here the CDR3 DNA reads TGTGCCATTCCCGTGGGGGCCTTTAATCAGCCCCAGCATTTT. Its translation is CAIPVGAFNQPQHF.

This clonotype was seen a few times. The genes are TRBV12-3 or TRBV12-4 and TRBJ1-3; D uncertain. Deletions cut 3 bases from V and 0 bases from J, with 6 bases between. The CDR3 covers 14 residues. The CDR3, as DNA: TGTGCCAGCAGTTTCCACTCCTCTGGAAACACCATATATTTT. It specifies CASSFHSSGNTIYF.

This clonotype was observed a handful of times. This chain uses TRBV5-6 with TRBJ2-5; D gene ambiguous. The CDR3 is made up of 14 amino acids. V lost 0 bases and J lost 5, with 11 bases in between. CDR1 and CDR2 from the germline V gene are SGHDT and YYEEEE. CDR3 sequence: CASSLVGLKETQYF. The CDR3 DNA is TGTGCCAGCAGCTTGGTGGGTCTTAAGGAGACCCAGTACTTC.

This CDR3 is CASKTSGDHNEQFF. The CDR3 nucleotides are TGTGCCAGTAAAACTAGCGGGGATCACAATGAGCAGTTCTTC. The chain carries TRBV10-3 and TRBJ2-1, with 10 bases aligning to TRBD2. CDR3 length: 14 residues. Germline V gene data show CDR1 as ENHRY and CDR2 as SYGVKD. J was trimmed by 5 bases and V by 10 bases; bases with no gene match: 8.